Below are 32 T cell receptor beta chains sequenced from a single sample in a study of control samples from healthy donors and cancer patients. Clones were sequenced by immunoSEQ multiplex PCR, and TCRdb holds only the in-frame ones, with some missing. In the table there are about 180,000 clones, 90% of which are singletons. Sample: blood. The receptors stem from a woman aged 45 to 65 in good health.

This chain links TRBV27 with TRBJ2-3, with 7 bases that match TRBD1. Germline CDR1 and CDR2: MNHEY and SMNVEV (reference sequence). The CDR3 runs to 15 residues. V lost 8 bases and J lost 4; bases outside the gene matches: 12. CDR3 sequence (DNA): TGTGCCAGCGCCAGCGACAGGGTCCTCGCAGATACGCAGTATTTT. Translated: CASASDRVLADTQYF.

The CDR3 region has the DNA TGTGCCACTGGCGGGGACCTAGGCTATGGCTACACCTTC. This gives the protein CATGGDLGYGYTF. The rearrangement joins TRBV19 to TRBJ1-2, with a weak D call TRBD1 (5 bases). CDR3 length: 13 residues. Germline V gives CDR1 LNHDA, CDR2 SQIVND (reference sequence). With 10 bases removed from V and 4 bases from J, the gap between germline ends came to 16 bases.

The V and J genes are TRBV5-1 and TRBJ2-3; 7 positions agree with TRBD2. The V gene end was trimmed by 4 bases and the J gene end by 4 bases; junction bases not matched to a gene: 6. The CDR3 has 14 residues. CDR1 and CDR2 (germline): SGHRS, YFSETQ. CDR3 coding DNA: TGCGCCAGCAGCGGCGGGAGTGCCCCAGATACGCAGTATTTT. The encoded protein is CASSGGSAPDTQYF.

This sequence joins TRBV10-3 and TRBJ1-5, with D maybe TRBD1 (6 bases). The length of the CDR3 is 15 residues. Germline V CDR1 and CDR2: ENHRY, SYGVKD. The V gene lost 6 bases and the J gene lost 0 bases, with 12 bases spanning the gap. Here the CDR3 DNA reads TGTGCCATCAGCTCGGGAGGGGGTAGCAATCAGCCCCAGCATTTT. Translation gives CAISSGGGSNQPQHF.

The rearrangement uses TRBV7-8 and TRBJ2-3, with 10 nucleotides matching TRBD2. Germline CDR1 and CDR2: SGHVS and FQNEAQ. The CDR3 has 16 residues. J gave up 2 bases and V 5 bases, and 7 bases lay outside the gene matches. Here the CDR3 DNA reads TGTGCCAGCAGCACCCGGACTAGCGGATACACAGATACGCAGTATTTT. Translating gives CASSTRTSGYTDTQYF.

The chain is built from TRBV6-4 and TRBJ2-3; the D gene is possibly TRBD1 (5 bases). V was cut by 5 bases and J by 9 bases, with 18 bases left in between. CDR1 and CDR2 from the germline V gene are MRHNA and SNTAGT. This CDR3 comprises 14 residues. CDR3 sequence: CASSNNMDTSTQYF. The CDR3 nucleotides are TGTGCCAGCAGTAACAATATGGACACCTCCACGCAGTATTTT.

This clone was picked up one time. The rearrangement links TRBV7-9 to TRBJ1-3; D is possibly TRBD1 (5 bases). V lost 4 bases and J 9 bases, leaving 16 bases between the germline ends. The germline V gene has CDR1 SEHNR and CDR2 FQNEAQ (reference sequence). CDR3 size: 14 residues. CDR3 in amino acids: CASSSGTSQGTIYF. CDR3 bases: TGTGCCAGCAGCTCCGGGACTTCCCAGGGCACCATATATTTT.

V gene TRBV10-3 combines with J gene TRBJ2-5; D not certain. The ends were cut back, 8 bases at V and 5 bases at J, with 12 bases in the middle. Germline CDR1 and CDR2: ENHRY and SYGVKD. This CDR3 has 12 residues. CDR3 loop: CAISGRRETQYF. CDR3 nucleotide sequence: TGTGCCATCTCAGGCCGTCGGGAGACCCAGTACTTC.

This clone is a singleton in its sample. The genes are TRBV6-5 and TRBJ1-1; D not certain. Germline V lookup: CDR1 MNHEY, CDR2 SVGAGI. The CDR3 is 13 amino acids. Deletions cut 8 bases from V and 6 bases from J, with 16 bases between. The CDR3 here is CASVYIGLPEAFF. In nucleotides, the CDR3 is TGTGCCAGCGTATATATAGGGCTCCCTGAAGCTTTCTTT.

The chain employs TRBV3-1 (or the pseudogene TRBV3-2) and TRBJ2-2; either TRBD1 or TRBD2 may fit D (7 bases each). This CDR3 has 14 residues. The germline V gene encodes CDR1 LGHDT and CDR2 YNNKEL (reference sequence). Trimming left V 8 bases short and J 5 bases short, with 15 bases between. CDR3 region: CASVARGGTGELFF. The CDR3 coding sequence is TGTGCCAGCGTTGCCAGGGGGGGAACCGGGGAGCTGTTTTTT.

The chain has TRBV20-1 and TRBJ2-3; no definite D call. Germline V gene lookup returns CDR1 DFQATT and CDR2 SNEGSKA (reference sequence). This CDR3 spans 11 amino acids. V lost 4 bases and J lost 6, with 8 bases in between. Written as DNA, the CDR3 is TGCAGTGCTATGAGGCTGGATACGCAGTATTTT. Protein sequence: CSAMRLDTQYF.

This clone was recorded only once. The chain is built from TRBV5-4 and TRBJ2-5; D gene uncertain. This CDR3 contains 17 residues. Germline CDR1 reads SGHNT; CDR2 reads YYREEE (reference sequence). With 4 bases removed from V and 1 base from J, the gap between germline ends came to 20 bases. DNA of the CDR3: TGTGCCAGCAGCCAGCCAAACACGATTACGGGCCAAGAGACCCAGTACTTC. It is translated as CASSQPNTITGQETQYF.

The chain has TRBV24-1 and TRBJ2-5; TRBD2 agrees at 8 bases. CDR1 and CDR2 from the germline V gene are KGHDR and SFDVKD. With 4 bases clipped from V and 2 bases from J, the junction kept 8 bases outside the gene matches. The CDR3 is 16 residues long. The CDR3 nucleotides are TGTGCCACCAGTGACTCCGGGACTAGGACGCAAGAGACCCAGTACTTC. This gives the protein CATSDSGTRTQETQYF.

This clone appeared a single time. The chain's CDR3 is CASSQEGPGRNQPQHF. In nucleotides, the CDR3 is TGCGCCAGCAGCCAAGAAGGTCCAGGGAGAAATCAGCCCCAGCATTTT. The chain combines TRBV4-3 with TRBJ1-5, with D perhaps TRBD1 (5 bases). The CDR3 is 16 amino acids. Trimming took 0 bases from V and 4 from J, leaving 13 bases between them. The germline CDR1 and CDR2 sequences are LGHNA and YSLEER.

Only a few counts were recorded for this clone. This chain uses TRBV9 with TRBJ2-3; D might be TRBD1 or TRBD2, each matching 5 bases. Per the germline V gene, CDR1 is SGDLS and CDR2 is YYNGEE. The CDR3 is made up of 15 amino acids. Trimming pared 5 bases from V and 0 bases from J, leaving 13 bases between. The CDR3 DNA follows: TGTGCCAGCAGTGCCGGGGCCACTAGCACAGATACGCAGTATTTT. Encoded protein: CASSAGATSTDTQYF.

V and J are TRBV7-9 and TRBJ1-1; possibly TRBD1 for D (5 bases). CDR3 length: 17 amino acids. CDR1 SEHNR and CDR2 FQNEAQ come from the germline V gene (reference sequence). The V gene lost 1 base and the J gene lost 0 bases, with 15 bases spanning the gap. The CDR3 protein is CASSLVPGNPLNTEAFF. The CDR3 coding sequence is TGTGCCAGCAGCTTAGTTCCAGGGAACCCTCTGAACACTGAAGCTTTCTTT.

This CDR3 is CASSLESGEKLFF. The CDR3 DNA sequence: TGTGCCAGCAGCTTAGAGTCGGGTGAAAAACTGTTTTTT. The chain has TRBV5-4 and TRBJ1-4; D not resolved. There are 13 residues in the CDR3. V gave up 2 bases and J gave up 7 bases, with 9 bases separating them. Germline loops: CDR1 SGHNT, CDR2 YYREEE (reference sequence).

This clone was seen a single time. This chain joins TRBV18 and TRBJ2-5; D is uncertain. This CDR3 has 13 amino acids. The germline CDR1 and CDR2 sequences are KGHSH and LQKENI. The germline V and J ends were trimmed by 3 bases and 3 bases, with 8 bases remaining between them. The CDR3, as DNA: TGTGCCAGCTCACCCAGGCCCAAAGAGACCCAGTACTTC. It codes for CASSPRPKETQYF.

The V call is TRBV9, the J call TRBJ2-1; 11 bases map to TRBD1. CDR3 size: 16 residues. V lost 0 bases, J lost 2 bases, and 1 base stayed unmatched. The V gene's germline CDR1 is SGDLS and CDR2 YYNGEE. The CDR3 loop is CASSVGGQGAYNEQFF. Here the CDR3 DNA reads TGTGCCAGCAGCGTAGGGGGACAGGGGGCCTACAATGAGCAGTTCTTC.

The V gene is TRBV7-2, the J gene TRBJ1-5; possible D gene TRBD1, 5 bases. Germline-derived CDR1 and CDR2 are SGHTA and FQGNSA. The germline V and J ends were trimmed by 1 base and 0 bases, with 10 bases remaining between them. This CDR3 is built from 16 residues. CDR3 region: CASSLEGRASNQPQHF. CDR3 nucleotide sequence: TGTGCCAGCAGCTTAGAGGGCAGGGCTAGCAATCAGCCCCAGCATTTT.

This clone appeared a single time. The chain carries TRBV9 and TRBJ2-7; D remains unclear. Trimming shortened V by 3 bases and J by 3 bases, and 13 bases separated the two germline ends. Germline CDR1 and CDR2: SGDLS and YYNGEE. CDR3 length: 14 amino acids. The CDR3 sequence is CASSAPDHNYEQYF. For the CDR3, the DNA is TGTGCCAGCAGCGCCCCGGACCATAACTACGAGCAGTACTTC.

The genes are TRBV19 and TRBJ1-5; D remains unclear. V lost 2 bases and J lost 5, with 7 bases in between. This CDR3 comprises 13 residues. Germline lookup yields CDR1 LNHDA and CDR2 SQIVND (reference sequence). The CDR3 DNA reads as TGTGCCAGTAGTATAACGGCTGATCAGCCCCAGCATTTT. Translated, it gives CASSITADQPQHF.

This clone appeared a single time. DNA for the CDR3: TGTGCCAGCAGTTTAATCGGCCAGCCCCAGCATTTT. Amino acids: CASSLIGQPQHF. The chain links TRBV28 to TRBJ1-5; no firm D call. The germline V and J ends were trimmed by 2 bases and 7 bases, with 6 bases remaining between them. The CDR3 totals 12 residues. CDR1 and CDR2 (germline): MDHEN, SYDVKM.

The genes are TRBV4-3 and TRBJ1-4; 7 bases align to TRBD1. The ends lost 0 bases at V and 5 bases at J; junction bases unmatched: 15. CDR1 is LGHNA and CDR2 is YSLEER in the germline V gene. The CDR3 totals 19 residues. The CDR3: CASSQDFYQQGSGNEKLFF. The DNA of the CDR3 is TGCGCCAGCAGCCAAGATTTTTATCAACAGGGGTCGGGGAATGAAAAACTGTTTTTT.

V gene TRBV6-5 combines with J gene TRBJ1-2; D call uncertain. The length of the CDR3 is 14 residues. Trimming shortened V by 0 bases and J by 4 bases, and 9 bases separated the two germline ends. Germline lookup yields CDR1 MNHEY and CDR2 SVGAGI. The CDR3 DNA follows: TGTGCCAGCAGTTACTCAGGGAATGGCTATGGCTACACCTTC. It encodes CASSYSGNGYGYTF.

This clone has a single count. This rearrangement joins TRBV29-1 to TRBJ2-7; TRBD1 matches 7 bases. Losses at the gene ends were 3 bases for V and 2 bases for J; bases not matched to a gene: 1. CDR1 is SQVTM, CDR2 ANQGSEA, per germline. The CDR3 length is 12 residues. The CDR3 here is CSVDQGAYEQYF. In DNA form, the CDR3 reads TGCAGCGTTGATCAGGGGGCCTACGAGCAGTACTTC.

CDR3 nucleotide sequence: TGTGCCAGCGGGCGGGAGAGGGTCTACGAGCAGTACTTC. This gives the protein CASGRERVYEQYF. The chain joins TRBV6-5 to TRBJ2-7; TRBD2 agrees at 7 bases. Germline lookup yields CDR1 MNHEY and CDR2 SVGAGI. This CDR3 region has 13 residues. Trimming removed 8 bases from V and 3 bases from J; junction bases left unmatched: 7.

This sequence joins TRBV24-1 and TRBJ1-4, with D maybe TRBD1 (5 bases). Looked up from germline, CDR1 is KGHDR and CDR2 is SFDVKD. The V and J ends lost 4 bases and 5 bases respectively, with 10 bases between them. CDR3 length: 14 residues. The CDR3 sequence: CATSEGVLNEKLFF. CDR3 nucleotides: TGTGCCACCAGTGAAGGGGTGCTAAATGAAAAACTGTTTTTT.

The chain carries TRBV5-1 and TRBJ2-2, with D tentatively TRBD1 (6 bases). Trimming removed 8 bases from V and 4 bases from J, with 21 bases in between. Germline CDR1 is SGHRS and CDR2 is YFSETQ. The CDR3 is 16 amino acids. The chain's CDR3 is CARGGSVPASTGELFF. In nucleotides, the CDR3 is TGCGCCAGAGGGGGAAGTGTCCCTGCGAGCACCGGGGAGCTGTTTTTT.

The V call is TRBV5-1, the J call TRBJ1-2; D call uncertain. CDR3 length: 14 residues. V was trimmed by 6 bases and J by 6 bases, leaving 18 bases between them. CDR1 and CDR2 (germline): SGHRS, YFSETQ. The CDR3 here is CASIAPGGTHGYTF. In nucleotides, the CDR3 is TGCGCCAGCATCGCCCCGGGAGGAACTCATGGCTACACCTTC.

The chain has TRBV7-9 and TRBJ1-2, with D maybe TRBD1 (5 bases). V lost 1 base to trimming and J lost 8 bases, with 11 bases between them. CDR1 is SEHNR and CDR2 is FQNEAQ in the germline V gene (reference sequence). This CDR3 contains 13 residues. The CDR3: CASSLESGMGYTF. CDR3 DNA: TGTGCCAGCAGCTTAGAGTCAGGGATGGGCTACACCTTC.

The V and J genes are TRBV6-5 and TRBJ2-4; D not certain. Looked up from germline, CDR1 is MNHEY and CDR2 is SVGAGI. The germline V and J ends were trimmed by 2 bases and 1 base, with 12 bases remaining between them. The CDR3 is 16 residues long. Written as DNA, the CDR3 is TGTGCCAGCAGTTACGCCAGGTCCAGCGCCAAAAACATTCAGTACTTC. This sequence encodes CASSYARSSAKNIQYF.